Described below is a single T cell receptor (beta chain) sequence and its context. Its antigen is unidentified. This CDR3 comprises 13 residues. Germline CDR1 reads MNHEY; CDR2 reads SVGAGI. V lost 4 bases and J lost 3, with 10 bases in between. Produced via immunoSEQ multiplex PCR; TCRdb's table is partial and in-frame only. The sample has 60,000 to 75,000 clones, about 83% seen once; the top ten hold almost 1.5%. This sample stems from a study of OX40 agonist ivuxolimab in advanced cancers. Study-wide background: Patients received intravenous ivuxolimab every 2 weeks at 0.01 to 10 mg/kg. Three patients got partial responses; one had hepatocellular carcinoma and two had cutaneous melanoma. Broader study findings: The work left the antigen specificity of expanded peripheral T cells undetermined. Compared with CD4+, CD8+ T cells on average had more expanded clones.

The clonotype originates from an adult with an advanced solid tumor such as melanoma, head and neck, liver or kidney cancer. This sequence joins TRBV6-5 and TRBJ2-7, with no clear D. The sample here was CD4+ or CD8+ T cells sorted from blood, taken in a trial of the OX40 agonist ivuxolimab. CDR3 nucleotide sequence: TGTGCCAGCAGTTCCATAACTCACTACGAGCAGTACTTC. This codes for CASSSITHYEQYF.